This T cell receptor (beta chain) was recorded in a study of control samples from healthy donors and cancer patients. Germline values: CDR1 SGHTA, CDR2 FQGNSA. This CDR3 region has 13 residues. Trimming pared 4 bases from V and 8 bases from J, leaving 13 bases between. The assay was immunoSEQ multiplex PCR, and TCRdb's table has in-frame clones only and misses some. The table includes some 160,000 clones, 90% to 95% detected once. This chain uses TRBV7-2 with TRBJ2-3, with D possibly TRBD1 on 7 matching bases. This receptor was identified in a woman between 40 and 50 years old in good health. Sequenced material: blood. The CDR3: CASSSPGGGTQYF. CDR3 nucleotides: TGTGCCAGCAGCTCCCCAGGGGGAGGTACGCAGTATTTT.